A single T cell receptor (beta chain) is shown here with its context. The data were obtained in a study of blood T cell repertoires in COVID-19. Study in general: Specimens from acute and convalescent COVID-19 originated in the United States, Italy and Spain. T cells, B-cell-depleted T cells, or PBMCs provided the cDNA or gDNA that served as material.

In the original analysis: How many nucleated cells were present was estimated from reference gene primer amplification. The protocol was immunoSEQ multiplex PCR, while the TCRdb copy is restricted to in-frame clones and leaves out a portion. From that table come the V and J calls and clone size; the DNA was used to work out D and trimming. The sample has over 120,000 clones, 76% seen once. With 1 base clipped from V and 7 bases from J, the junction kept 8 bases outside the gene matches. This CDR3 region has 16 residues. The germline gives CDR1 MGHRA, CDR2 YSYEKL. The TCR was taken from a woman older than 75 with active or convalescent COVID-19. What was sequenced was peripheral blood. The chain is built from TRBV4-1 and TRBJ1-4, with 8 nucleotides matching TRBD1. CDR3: CASSQGPGTGGEKLFF. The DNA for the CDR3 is TGCGCCAGCAGCCAAGGCCCCGGGACAGGTGGTGAAAAACTGTTTTTT.